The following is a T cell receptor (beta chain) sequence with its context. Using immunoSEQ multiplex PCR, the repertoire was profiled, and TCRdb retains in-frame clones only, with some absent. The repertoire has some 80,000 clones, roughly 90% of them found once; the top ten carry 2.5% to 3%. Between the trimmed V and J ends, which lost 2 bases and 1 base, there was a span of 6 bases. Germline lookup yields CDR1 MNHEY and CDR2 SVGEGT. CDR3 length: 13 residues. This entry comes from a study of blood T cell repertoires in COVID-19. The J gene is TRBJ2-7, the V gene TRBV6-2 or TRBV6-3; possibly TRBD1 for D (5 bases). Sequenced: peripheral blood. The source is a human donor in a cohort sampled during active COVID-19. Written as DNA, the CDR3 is TGTGCCAGCAGTTACCAGGGTTCCTACGAGCAGTACTTC. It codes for CASSYQGSYEQYF.